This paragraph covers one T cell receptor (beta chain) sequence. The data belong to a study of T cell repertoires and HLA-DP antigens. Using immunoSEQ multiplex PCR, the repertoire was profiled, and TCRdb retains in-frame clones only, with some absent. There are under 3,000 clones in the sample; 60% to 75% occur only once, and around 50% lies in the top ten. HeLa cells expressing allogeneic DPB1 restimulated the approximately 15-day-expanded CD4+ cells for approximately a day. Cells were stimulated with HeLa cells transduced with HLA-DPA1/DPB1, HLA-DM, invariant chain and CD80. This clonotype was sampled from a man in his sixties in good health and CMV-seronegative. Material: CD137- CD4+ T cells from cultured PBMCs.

The CDR3 DNA reads TGCGCCAGCAGCCCGGACCGGAGAGAAGAGACCCAGTACTTC. This sequence encodes CASSPDRREETQYF. V gene TRBV5-1 combines with J gene TRBJ2-5; no definite D call. CDR1 is SGHRS, CDR2 YFSETQ, per germline. The V end lost 4 bases, the J end lost 3 bases, and 13 bases lay between the germline ends. CDR3 length: 14 residues.